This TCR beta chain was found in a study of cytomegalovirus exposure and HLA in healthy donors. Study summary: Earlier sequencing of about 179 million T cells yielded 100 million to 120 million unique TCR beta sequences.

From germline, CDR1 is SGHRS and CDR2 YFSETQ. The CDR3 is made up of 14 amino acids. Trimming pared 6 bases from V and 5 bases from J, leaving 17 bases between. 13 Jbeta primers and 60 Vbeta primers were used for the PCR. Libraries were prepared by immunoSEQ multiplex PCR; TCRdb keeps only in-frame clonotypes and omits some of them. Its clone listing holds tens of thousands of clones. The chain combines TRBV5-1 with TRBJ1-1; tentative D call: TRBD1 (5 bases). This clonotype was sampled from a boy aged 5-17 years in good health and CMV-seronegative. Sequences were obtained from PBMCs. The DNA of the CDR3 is TGCGCCAGCAAAACCCAGGGATATGGAACTGAAGCTTTCTTT. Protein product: CASKTQGYGTEAFF.